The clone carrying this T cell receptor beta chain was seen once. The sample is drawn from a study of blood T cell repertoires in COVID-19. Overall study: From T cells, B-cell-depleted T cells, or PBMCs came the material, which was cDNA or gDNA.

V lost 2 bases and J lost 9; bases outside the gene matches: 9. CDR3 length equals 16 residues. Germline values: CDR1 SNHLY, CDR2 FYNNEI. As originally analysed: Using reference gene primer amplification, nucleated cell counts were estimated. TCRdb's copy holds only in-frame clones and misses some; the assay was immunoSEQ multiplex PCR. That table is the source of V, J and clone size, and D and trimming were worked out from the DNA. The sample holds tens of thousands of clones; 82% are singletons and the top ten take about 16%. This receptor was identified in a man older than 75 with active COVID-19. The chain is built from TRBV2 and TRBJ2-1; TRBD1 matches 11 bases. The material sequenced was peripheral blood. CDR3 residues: CASSETGTGGIGEQFF. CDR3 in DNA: TGTGCCAGCAGTGAAACCGGGACAGGGGGGATAGGTGAGCAGTTCTTC.